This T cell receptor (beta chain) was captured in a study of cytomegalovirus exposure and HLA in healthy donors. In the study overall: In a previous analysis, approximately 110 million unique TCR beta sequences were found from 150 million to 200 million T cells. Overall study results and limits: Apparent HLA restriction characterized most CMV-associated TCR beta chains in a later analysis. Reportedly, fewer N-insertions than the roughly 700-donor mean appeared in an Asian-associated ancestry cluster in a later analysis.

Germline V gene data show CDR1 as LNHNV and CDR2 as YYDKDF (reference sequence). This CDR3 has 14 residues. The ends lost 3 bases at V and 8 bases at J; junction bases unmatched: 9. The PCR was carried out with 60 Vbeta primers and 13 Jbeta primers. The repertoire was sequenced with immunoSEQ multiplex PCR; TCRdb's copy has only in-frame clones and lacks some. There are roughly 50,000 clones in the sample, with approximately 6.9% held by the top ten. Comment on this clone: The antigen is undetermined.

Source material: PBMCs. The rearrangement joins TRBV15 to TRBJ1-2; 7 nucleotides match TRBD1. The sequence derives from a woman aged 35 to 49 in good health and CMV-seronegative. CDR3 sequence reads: CATSSGTVAIGYTF. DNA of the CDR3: TGTGCCACCAGCAGTGGGACAGTAGCCATCGGCTACACCTTC.